These 28 T cell receptor beta chains came from one sample sequenced in a study of T cells in women clearing cervical HPV infection. This table comes from immunoSEQ multiplex PCR, and its TCRdb copy is limited to in-frame clones, with some not included. This sample contains approximately 23,000 clones. The sequenced sample was blood buffy coat. All receptors derive from a woman aged 18-70 years with a cervical HPV16 infection that either progressed to CIN3+ or cleared (not recorded which).

To note about this clone: The CDR3 is cut off 3 residues early in the read; its end comes from the germline J gene. The chain is built from TRBV20-1 and TRBJ2-1; 9 bases are shared with TRBD2. Trimming cost V 5 bases and J 3 bases; bases outside gene matches: 5. The CDR3 length is 14 residues. Germline CDR1 and CDR2: DFQATT and SNEGSKA (reference sequence). Partial CDR3 DNA: TGCAGTGCTGGGCGGGAGGGCCTCTACAATGAG. Its protein product is CSAGREGLYNE. In full, the CDR3 reads CSAGREGLYNEQFF.

With respect to this clone: The read ends 3 residues shy of where the CDR3 ends; the end is completed using the germline J gene. V and J are TRBV2 and TRBJ2-5, with D hard to call. Between the trimmed V and J ends, which lost 7 bases and 5 bases, there was a span of 8 bases. CDR1 and CDR2 (germline): SNHLY, FYNNEI. CDR3 length: 11 amino acids. The CDR3 region is CASILQETQYF. The CDR3 DNA, read in part, is TGTGCCAGCATTCTGCAGGAGACC.

The CDR3 reads CASMAVTNEKLFF. The covered CDR3 bases are TGTGCCAGCATGGCGGTAACTAATGAAAAA. The chain links TRBV28 to TRBJ1-4, with D hard to call. The CDR3 extends 3 residues past the end of the read, so its final part is completed from the germline J gene. V lost 7 bases, J lost 1 base, and 7 bases lay in between. Germline CDR1 and CDR2: MDHEN and SYDVKM. The CDR3 runs 13 residues.

Comment on this clone: The CDR3 end falls 3 residues outside the read, so it is completed with the germline J gene. The gene calls are TRBV30 and TRBJ1-1; no reliable D call. This CDR3 comprises 13 residues. In germline, CDR1 is GTSNPN, CDR2 SVGIG (reference sequence). V dropped 2 bases and J dropped 0 bases, with 7 bases sitting between them. The CDR3 bases that were read are TGTGCCTGGAGTTCGGACTTGAACACTGAA. This codes for CAWSSDLNTE. The full CDR3 protein is CAWSSDLNTEAFF.

Details on this clone: The read ends 3 residues early relative to the CDR3; the germline J gene fills the gap. V is TRBV5-1 and J is TRBJ2-3; 13 bases are shared with TRBD2. The length of the CDR3 is 16 residues. Trimming removed 4 bases from V and 2 bases from J; junction bases left unmatched: 4. Germline V gives CDR1 SGHRS, CDR2 YFSETQ. CDR3 DNA (partial): TGCGCCAGCAGCGCCGGGACTAGCGGGACCACAGATACG. It specifies CASSAGTSGTTDT. In full, the CDR3 is CASSAGTSGTTDTQYF.

Worth noting for this clone: The read falls 3 residues short of the CDR3 end, and the missing part is taken from the germline J gene. V and J are TRBV12-3 or TRBV12-4 and TRBJ1-1, with 11 bases matching TRBD1. The CDR3 consists of 14 residues. The J segment lost 7 bases and the V segment lost 6 bases, leaving 7 bases of the junction unmatched. The covered CDR3 bases are TGTGCCAGCAGATTCTCCGGGACAGGGGGTGAA. The encoded protein is CASRFSGTGGE. The full CDR3 protein reads CASRFSGTGGEAFF.

Worth noting for this clone: Read coverage stops 3 residues before the CDR3 terminus; the germline J gene supplies the remainder. The V and J genes are TRBV20-1 and TRBJ2-4, with D unresolved. The CDR3 is 20 amino acids. The germline CDR1 and CDR2 sequences are DFQATT and SNEGSKA (reference sequence). V lost 3 bases and J lost 4, with 31 bases in between. The covered CDR3 bases are TGCAGTGCTAGTCCACAGCCGATCGAGTTTTCTGGGTATCCAAAAAACATT. This gives the protein CSASPQPIEFSGYPKNI. The full-length CDR3 reads as CSASPQPIEFSGYPKNIQYF.

Of note for this clone: The read ends 3 residues shy of where the CDR3 ends; the end is completed using the germline J gene. The chain uses TRBV19 and TRBJ2-7; tentatively, D is TRBD1 (6 bases). Germline assignment: CDR1 LNHDA and CDR2 SQIVND (reference sequence). Trimming removed 3 bases at V and 4 bases at J, with 7 bases between. The CDR3 has 12 residues. CDR3 DNA, as far as it was read: TGTGCCAGTAGTATGACAGGTTACGAG. It translates to CASSMTGYE. The whole CDR3 region reads CASSMTGYEQYF. The complete variable domain, with remaining parts taken from reference TRBV19 and TRBJ2-7, reads DGGITQSPKYLFRKEGQNVTLSCEQNLNHDAMYWYRQDPGQGLRLIYYSQIVNDFQKGDIAEGYSVSREKKESFPLTVTSAQKNPTAFYLCASSMTGYEQYFGPGTRLTVT.

The CDR3 protein is CASSIMHRGNQPQHF. The part of the CDR3 DNA that was read is TGTGCCAGTAGTATTATGCATCGGGGAAATCAGCCC. The V call is TRBV19, the J call TRBJ1-5, with D unresolved. The observed sequence ends 3 residues before the CDR3 terminus, with the missing tail filled in from the germline J gene. From germline, CDR1 is LNHDA and CDR2 SQIVND (reference sequence). With 3 bases removed from V and 4 bases from J, the gap between germline ends came to 13 bases. The CDR3 consists of 15 residues.

CDR3 bases read: TGCAGTGCAACTACCGGGACTAGCGTTTACGAG. Amino acids: CSATTGTSVYE. The whole CDR3 region reads CSATTGTSVYEQYF. The V and J genes are TRBV20-1 and TRBJ2-7; 10 bases map to TRBD2. The read gets to within 3 residues of the CDR3 end, and the germline J gene fills in the rest. This CDR3 is built from 14 residues. The ends lost 6 bases at V and 4 bases at J; junction bases unmatched: 9. Germline-derived CDR1 and CDR2 are DFQATT and SNEGSKA (reference sequence).

Remarks on this clone: The read gets to within 3 residues of the CDR3 end, and the germline J gene fills in the rest. The gene calls are TRBV18 and TRBJ1-1; TRBD1 matches 8 bases. Germline values: CDR1 KGHSH, CDR2 LQKENI. The CDR3 spans 17 residues. The V gene end was trimmed by 2 bases and the J gene end by 5 bases; junction bases not matched to a gene: 13. CDR3 in amino acids: CASSPLVTTGGRTEAFF. The sequenced CDR3 bases are TGTGCCAGCTCACCATTAGTCACCACAGGGGGTCGAACTGAA.

Note on this clone: Coverage ceases 3 residues before the CDR3 finishes, and the germline J gene fills in the end. The chain links TRBV6-2 or TRBV6-3 to TRBJ2-7; D is perhaps TRBD1 (6 bases). The CDR3 is 14 residues long. Trimming shortened V by 4 bases and J by 2 bases, and 12 bases separated the two germline ends. Germline loops: CDR1 MNHEY, CDR2 SVGEGT. CDR3 bases read: TGTGCCAGCAGTTTCACCAGGGGACCCTACGAG. Amino acid sequence: CASSFTRGPYE. In full, the CDR3 is CASSFTRGPYEQYF.

A remark on this clone: The read ends 3 residues early relative to the CDR3; the germline J gene fills the gap. The V gene is TRBV5-1, the J gene TRBJ2-2; 7 bases agree with TRBD1. The V and J ends lost 5 bases and 4 bases, in that order; junction bases with no gene match: 5. Germline assignment: CDR1 SGHRS and CDR2 YFSETQ. CDR3 length: 14 residues. This CDR3 is CASSKTGATGELFF. Incomplete CDR3 DNA: TGCGCCAGCAGTAAAACAGGGGCCACCGGGGAG. The variable domain in full, with the rest retrieved from reference TRBV5-1 and TRBJ2-2, is KAGVTQTPRYLIKTRGQQVTLSCSPISGHRSVSWYQQTPGQGLQFLFEYFSETQRNKGNFPGRFSGRQFSNSRSEMNVSTLELGDSALYLCASSKTGATGELFFGEGSRLTVL.

Details on this clone: The read falls 3 residues short of the CDR3 end, and the missing part is taken from the germline J gene. V usage is TRBV28 and J usage is TRBJ2-7; D unclear. Germline CDR1 is MDHEN and CDR2 is SYDVKM. The CDR3 extends over 13 amino acids. The germline V and J ends were trimmed by 8 bases and 2 bases, with 13 bases remaining between them. The CDR3 protein is CASASLMAYEQYF. The CDR3 bases that were read are TGTGCCAGCGCTAGTCTAATGGCCTACGAG.

To note about this clone: The read is 3 residues too short to cover the CDR3 end, so that end is filled in from the germline J gene. The rearrangement links TRBV29-1 to TRBJ1-5; TRBD1 is a possible D gene (5 bases). CDR3 length: 13 residues. V lost 8 bases to trimming and J lost 7 bases, with 18 bases between them. Germline CDR1 reads SQVTM; CDR2 reads ANQGSEA. This CDR3 reads CSSRIRESQPQHF. The sequenced CDR3 bases are TGCAGCTCCAGGATCAGGGAGAGCCAGCCC.

For this clone: The read falls 3 residues short of the CDR3 end, and the missing part is taken from the germline J gene. This rearrangement joins TRBV30 to TRBJ1-5; the D gene is possibly TRBD1 (5 bases). The CDR3 runs to 15 residues. The germline gives CDR1 GTSNPN, CDR2 SVGIG (reference sequence). The V end was cut by 5 bases, the J end by 7 bases, with 21 bases between. CDR3: CAWSTGGGTGQPQHF. Partial CDR3 DNA: TGTGCCTGGTCCACCGGGGGGGGGACGGGGCAGCCC. Full variable domain (outside the CDR3, taken from reference TRBV30 and TRBJ1-5): SQTIHQWPATLVQPVGSPLSLECTVEGTSNPNLYWYRQAAGRGLQLLFYSVGIGQISSEVPQNLSASRPQDRQFILSSKKLLLSDSGFYLCAWSTGGGTGQPQHFGDGTRLSIL.

About this clone itself: The read ends 3 residues shy of where the CDR3 ends; the end is completed using the germline J gene. J is TRBJ2-3 and V is TRBV11-3; TRBD1 or TRBD2 may be the D gene (7 bases each). This CDR3 contains 15 residues. V was shortened by 5 bases and J by 4 bases, with 16 bases between the two germline ends. Germline values: CDR1 SGHNT, CDR2 YENEEA. The CDR3 region is CASSPRGGGADTQYF. CDR3 DNA (partial): TGTGCCAGCAGCCCCAGGGGAGGGGGCGCAGATACG.

Regarding this clone: The read is 3 residues too short to cover the CDR3 end, so that end is filled in from the germline J gene. This chain connects TRBV6-2 or TRBV6-3 to TRBJ2-2, with 8 bases aligning to TRBD2. Germline V CDR1 and CDR2: MNHEY, SVGEGT. The ends lost 6 bases at V and 3 bases at J; junction bases unmatched: 6. CDR3 length: 15 residues. Incomplete CDR3 DNA: TGTGCCAGCAGGGGACTAGTCCCTGACACCGGGGAG. Its translation is CASRGLVPDTGE. The full-length CDR3 reads as CASRGLVPDTGELFF.

A remark on this clone: The read stops 3 residues short of the end of the CDR3; the missing end is completed from the germline J gene. V and J are TRBV19 and TRBJ2-3; no clear D. This CDR3 has 14 residues. Trimming cost V 5 bases and J 1 base, with 10 bases left between them. The germline V gene encodes CDR1 LNHDA and CDR2 SQIVND (reference sequence). CDR3 sequence: CASSQISGTDTQYF. The CDR3 bases that were read are TGTGCCAGTAGTCAAATCAGTGGCACAGATACG.

In the case of this clone: The read comes to an end 3 residues before the CDR3 does, leaving the germline J gene to fill in the end. This rearrangement joins TRBV5-1 to TRBJ2-1; 7 nucleotides line up with TRBD1. This CDR3 region has 17 residues. The germline CDR1 and CDR2 sequences are SGHRS and YFSETQ. V shed 0 bases and J 9 bases; nucleotides not matched to a gene: 15. The CDR3 sequence: CASSLDPGGPTHSEQFF. CDR3 bases read: TGCGCCAGCAGCTTGGACCCAGGGGGACCAACTCACAGTGAG.

Worth noting for this clone: Read coverage stops 3 residues before the CDR3 terminus; the germline J gene supplies the remainder. The V gene is TRBV7-2, the J gene TRBJ1-1; D is undetermined. The germline V gene encodes CDR1 SGHTA and CDR2 FQGNSA. The CDR3 covers 13 residues. Deletions cut 5 bases from V and 4 bases from J, with 11 bases between. The CDR3 bases that were read are TGTGCCAGCAGCAAAGCCCTGAGCACTGAA. Its translation is CASSKALSTE. The full CDR3 sequence reads CASSKALSTEAFF. Supplemented by reference TRBV7-2 and TRBJ1-1, the full variable domain reads GAGVSQSPSNKVTEKGKDVELRCDPISGHTALYWYRQSLGQGLEFLIYFQGNSAPDKSGLPSDRFSAERTGGSVSTLTIQRTQQEDSAVYLCASSKALSTEAFFGQGTRLTVV.

Details on this clone: Sequencing ends 3 residues short of the CDR3 end; the germline J gene provides the rest. The V and J genes are TRBV15 and TRBJ1-4; a possible D gene is TRBD1 (6 bases). Germline CDR1 is LNHNV and CDR2 is YYDKDF (reference sequence). Trimming stripped 0 bases from V and 7 bases from J, with 12 bases between. CDR3 length: 15 amino acids. The CDR3 protein is CATSRDGGASEKLFF. The DNA read from the CDR3 is TGTGCCACCAGCAGAGATGGGGGGGCTAGTGAAAAA.

About this clone itself: Read coverage stops 3 residues before the CDR3 terminus; the germline J gene supplies the remainder. The chain links TRBV19 to TRBJ1-5; D perhaps matches TRBD1 (5 bases). Germline V gene lookup returns CDR1 LNHDA and CDR2 SQIVND (reference sequence). The CDR3 has 15 residues. Between the trimmed V and J ends, which lost 7 bases and 4 bases, there was a span of 17 bases. The CDR3 protein is CASTLRTTRNQPQHF. CDR3 bases read: TGTGCCAGTACCCTCCGGACAACTCGTAATCAGCCC.

As concerns this clone: The read is 3 residues too short to cover the CDR3 end, so that end is filled in from the germline J gene. V is TRBV29-1 and J is TRBJ1-2; D perhaps matches TRBD1 (6 bases). Per germline, CDR1 SQVTM and CDR2 ANQGSEA. This CDR3 contains 14 residues. Deletions cut 4 bases from V and 3 bases from J, with 15 bases between. CDR3 DNA, as far as it was read: TGCAGCGTTGTACTTACAGGGAGGGACTATGGC. Residues: CSVVLTGRDYG. The whole CDR3 region reads CSVVLTGRDYGYTF. Drawing the rest from reference TRBV29-1 and TRBJ1-2, the complete variable domain is SAVISQKPSRDICQRGTSLTIQCQVDSQVTMMFWYRQQPGQSLTLIATANQGSEATYESGFVIDKFPISRPNLTFSTLTVSNMSPEDSSIYLCSVVLTGRDYGYTFGSGTRLTVV.

Details on this clone: The read ends 3 residues shy of where the CDR3 ends; the end is completed using the germline J gene. The chain is built from TRBV20-1 and TRBJ2-4; 9 bases agree with TRBD1. V was pared by 7 bases and J by 5 bases, with 12 bases of the junction left unmatched. From germline, CDR1 is DFQATT and CDR2 SNEGSKA (reference sequence). This CDR3 has 15 amino acids. The sequenced CDR3 bases are TGCAGTGGAGTCCTTGCCGGGACAGGGCAAAACATT. This encodes CSGVLAGTGQNI. The whole CDR3 sequence reads CSGVLAGTGQNIQYF.

A word on this clone: The read falls 3 residues short of the CDR3 end, and the missing part is taken from the germline J gene. The chain couples TRBV19 to TRBJ2-6; 9 positions match TRBD2. Germline loops: CDR1 LNHDA, CDR2 SQIVND (reference sequence). The length of the CDR3 is 19 residues. V lost 0 bases to trimming and J lost 2 bases; unmatched junction nucleotides: 8. The CDR3: CASSIEGGSGRAGANVLTF. Partial CDR3 DNA: TGTGCCAGTAGTATAGAGGGGGGTAGCGGGAGAGCTGGGGCCAACGTC.

To note about this clone: The read terminates 3 residues before the CDR3 end, so the remaining end is supplied by the germline J gene. The rearrangement uses TRBV6-1 and TRBJ2-5; TRBD2 matches 11 bases. V gave up 4 bases and J gave up 5 bases; unmatched junction bases: 6. The CDR3 spans 15 residues. Germline V gives CDR1 MNHNS, CDR2 SASEGT. The CDR3 here is CASSGALAGDETQYF. The sequenced CDR3 bases are TGTGCCAGCAGTGGGGCACTAGCGGGAGATGAGACC.

Notes on this clone: The read ends 3 residues early relative to the CDR3; the germline J gene fills the gap. This chain connects TRBV7-9 to TRBJ1-4; 7 bases are a match to TRBD1. V trimming: 1 base; J trimming: 7 bases; junction bases outside the gene matches: 6. This CDR3 has 15 residues. Germline lookup yields CDR1 SEHNR and CDR2 FQNEAQ (reference sequence). The covered CDR3 bases are TGTGCCAGCAGCTTAGTCCCAGGGGGGAGTGAAAAA. Protein product: CASSLVPGGSEK. The entire CDR3 sequence reads CASSLVPGGSEKLFF.